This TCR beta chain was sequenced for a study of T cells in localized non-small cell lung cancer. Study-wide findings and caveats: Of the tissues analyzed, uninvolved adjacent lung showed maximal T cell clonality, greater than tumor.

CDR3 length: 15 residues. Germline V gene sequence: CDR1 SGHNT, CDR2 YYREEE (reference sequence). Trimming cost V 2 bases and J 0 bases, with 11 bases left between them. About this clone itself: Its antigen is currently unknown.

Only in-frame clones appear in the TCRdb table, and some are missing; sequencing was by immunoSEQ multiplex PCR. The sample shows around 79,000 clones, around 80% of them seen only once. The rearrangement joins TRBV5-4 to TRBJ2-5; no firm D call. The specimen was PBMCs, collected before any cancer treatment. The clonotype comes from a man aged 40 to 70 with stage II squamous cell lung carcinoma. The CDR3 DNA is TGTGCCAGCAGCTTAGAAGGACGGGACCAAGAGACCCAGTACTTC. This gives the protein CASSLEGRDQETQYF.